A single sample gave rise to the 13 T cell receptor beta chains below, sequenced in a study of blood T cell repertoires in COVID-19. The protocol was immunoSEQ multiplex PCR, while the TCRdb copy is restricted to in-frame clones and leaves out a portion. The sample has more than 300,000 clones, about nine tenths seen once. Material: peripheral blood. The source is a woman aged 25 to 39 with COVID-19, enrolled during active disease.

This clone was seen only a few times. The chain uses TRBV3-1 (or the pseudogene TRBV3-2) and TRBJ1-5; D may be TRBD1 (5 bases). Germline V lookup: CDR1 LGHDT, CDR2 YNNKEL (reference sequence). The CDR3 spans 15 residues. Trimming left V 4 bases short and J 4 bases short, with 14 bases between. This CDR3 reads CASSPTWGGNQPQHF. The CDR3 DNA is TGTGCCAGCAGCCCTACATGGGGGGGGAATCAGCCCCAGCATTTT.

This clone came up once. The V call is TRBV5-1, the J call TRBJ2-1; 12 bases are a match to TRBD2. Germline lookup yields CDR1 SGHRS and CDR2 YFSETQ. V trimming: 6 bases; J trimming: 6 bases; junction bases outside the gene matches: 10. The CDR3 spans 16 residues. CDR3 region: CASTSQTSGGANEQFF. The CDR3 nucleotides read TGCGCCAGCACATCCCAGACTAGCGGGGGTGCCAATGAGCAGTTCTTC.

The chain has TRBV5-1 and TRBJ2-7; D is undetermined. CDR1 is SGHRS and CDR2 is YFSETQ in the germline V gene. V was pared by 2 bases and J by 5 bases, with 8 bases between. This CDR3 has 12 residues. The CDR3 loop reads CASSLRTDEQYF. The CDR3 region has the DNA TGCGCCAGCAGCTTAAGAACGGACGAGCAGTACTTC.

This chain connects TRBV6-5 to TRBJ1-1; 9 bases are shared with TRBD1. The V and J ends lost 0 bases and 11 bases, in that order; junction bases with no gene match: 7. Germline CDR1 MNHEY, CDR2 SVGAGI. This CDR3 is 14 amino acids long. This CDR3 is CASSYSDRGLGAFF. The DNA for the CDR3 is TGTGCCAGCAGTTACTCGGACAGGGGTTTGGGGGCTTTCTTT.

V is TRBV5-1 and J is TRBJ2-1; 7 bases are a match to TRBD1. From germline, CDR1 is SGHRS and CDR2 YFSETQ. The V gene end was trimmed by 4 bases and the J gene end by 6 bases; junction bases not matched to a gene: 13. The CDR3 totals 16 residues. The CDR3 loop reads CASSPVRDRNSNEQFF. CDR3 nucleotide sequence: TGCGCCAGCAGCCCGGTCCGGGACAGAAATTCCAATGAGCAGTTCTTC. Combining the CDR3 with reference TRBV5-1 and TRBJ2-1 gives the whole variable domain KAGVTQTPRYLIKTRGQQVTLSCSPISGHRSVSWYQQTPGQGLQFLFEYFSETQRNKGNFPGRFSGRQFSNSRSEMNVSTLELGDSALYLCASSPVRDRNSNEQFFGPGTRLTVL.

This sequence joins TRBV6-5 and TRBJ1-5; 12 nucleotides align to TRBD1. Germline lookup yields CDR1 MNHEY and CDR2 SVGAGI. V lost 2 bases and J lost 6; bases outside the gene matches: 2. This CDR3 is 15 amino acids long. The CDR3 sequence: CASSYGTGGGQPQHF. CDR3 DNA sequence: TGTGCCAGCAGTTACGGGACAGGGGGCGGTCAGCCCCAGCATTTT.

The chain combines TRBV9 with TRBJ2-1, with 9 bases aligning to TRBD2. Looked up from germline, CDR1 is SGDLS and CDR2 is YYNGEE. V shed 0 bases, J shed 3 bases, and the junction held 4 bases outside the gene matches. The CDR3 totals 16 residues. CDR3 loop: CASSVGLAADYNEQFF. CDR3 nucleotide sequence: TGTGCCAGCAGCGTAGGACTAGCGGCTGACTACAATGAGCAGTTCTTC.

CDR3 nucleotide sequence: TGTGCCACCTCGACGGGACTCCTTATGAACACTGAAGCTTTCTTT. Protein product: CATSTGLLMNTEAFF. The J gene is TRBJ1-1, the V gene TRBV25-1; weak D call: TRBD1 (5 bases). This CDR3 is built from 15 residues. V dropped 10 bases and J dropped 0 bases, with 18 bases sitting between them. The germline gives CDR1 MGHDK, CDR2 SYGVNS.

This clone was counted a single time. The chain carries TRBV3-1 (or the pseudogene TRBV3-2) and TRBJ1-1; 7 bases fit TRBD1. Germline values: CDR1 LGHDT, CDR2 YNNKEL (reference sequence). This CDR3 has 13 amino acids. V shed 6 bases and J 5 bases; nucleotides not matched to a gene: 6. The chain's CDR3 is CASRRGGLTEAFF. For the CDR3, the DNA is TGTGCCAGCAGAAGAGGGGGCTTAACTGAAGCTTTCTTT.

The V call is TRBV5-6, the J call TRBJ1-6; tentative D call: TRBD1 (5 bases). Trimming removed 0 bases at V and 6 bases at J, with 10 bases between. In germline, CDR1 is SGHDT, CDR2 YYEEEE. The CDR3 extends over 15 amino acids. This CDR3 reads CASSLAWQGNSPLHF. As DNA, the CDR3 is TGTGCCAGCAGCTTGGCCTGGCAGGGTAATTCACCCCTCCACTTT.

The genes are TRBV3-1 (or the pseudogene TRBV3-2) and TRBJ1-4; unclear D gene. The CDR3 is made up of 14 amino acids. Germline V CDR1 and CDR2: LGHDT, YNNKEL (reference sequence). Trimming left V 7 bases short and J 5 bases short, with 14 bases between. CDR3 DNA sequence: TGTGCCAGCACCTTCCGGTCCCTAAATGAAAAACTGTTTTTT. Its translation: CASTFRSLNEKLFF.

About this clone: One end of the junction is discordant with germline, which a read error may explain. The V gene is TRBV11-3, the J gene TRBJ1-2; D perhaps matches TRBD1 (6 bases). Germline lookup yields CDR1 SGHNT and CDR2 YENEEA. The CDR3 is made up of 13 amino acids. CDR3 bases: TGTGCCAGCAGGTCAACCAGACAGGACCCCATCTCCTTC. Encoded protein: CASRSTRQDPISF.

Here the CDR3 DNA reads TGTGCCAGCAGCAGAACGGCGGGACGGAGCTCCTATAATTCACCCCTCCACTTT. The encoded protein is CASSRTAGRSSYNSPLHF. The chain has TRBV7-6 and TRBJ1-6; D might be TRBD1 (5 bases). Germline V gene sequence: CDR1 SGHVS, CDR2 FNYEAQ. The CDR3 spans 18 residues. Between the trimmed V and J ends, which lost 5 bases and 0 bases, there was a span of 17 bases. The full variable domain, its missing parts supplied by reference TRBV7-6 and TRBJ1-6, is GAGVSQSPRYKVTKRGQDVALRCDPISGHVSLYWYRQALGQGPEFLTYFNYEAQQDKSGLPNDRFSAERPEGSISTLTIQRTEQRDSAMYRCASSRTAGRSSYNSPLHFGNGTRLTVT.